The next 5 T cell receptor beta chains were all read from a single sample in a study of T cells in women clearing cervical HPV infection. Sequencing was performed with immunoSEQ multiplex PCR; in TCRdb, only in-frame clones are kept and a portion is missing. The repertoire table contains 30,000 to 45,000 clones. The sample taken for sequencing was blood buffy coat. These receptors were collected from a woman between 18 and 69 years old with a cervical HPV16 infection that either progressed to CIN3+ or cleared (not recorded which).

A note on this clone: The CDR3 is cut off 3 residues early in the read; its end comes from the germline J gene. The J gene is TRBJ2-7, the V gene TRBV4-2; D perhaps matches TRBD1 (5 bases). V dropped 0 bases and J dropped 2 bases, with 8 bases sitting between them. CDR1 LGHNA and CDR2 YNFKEQ come from the germline V gene. This CDR3 spans 14 amino acids. The sequenced CDR3 bases are TGTGCCAGCAGCCAAGACAGGACACCCTACGAG. The encoded protein is CASSQDRTPYE. The whole CDR3 protein is CASSQDRTPYEQYF.

CDR3 loop: CASLNTGANVLFF. The sequenced part of the CDR3 DNA is TGTGCCAGTCTCAACACTGGGGCCAACGTA. The chain joins TRBV19 to TRBJ1-4; D might be TRBD1 (5 bases). The sequenced fragment ends 3 residues before the CDR3 boundary, so the rest is inferred from the germline J gene. This CDR3 is built from 13 residues. Germline lookup yields CDR1 LNHDA and CDR2 SQIVND (reference sequence).

A word on this clone: A read error may produce the germline difference seen at one junction end. From the germline J gene comes the end of the CDR3, since the read stops 3 residues before it. Other DNA sequences within the sample encode an identical CDR3. The rearrangement joins TRBV18 to TRBJ1-3; 9 bases are shared with TRBD1. CDR3 length: 16 residues. The V gene's germline CDR1 is KGHSH and CDR2 LQKENI. CDR3 in amino acids: CASSPRDRATGNTIYF. The CDR3 bases that were read are TGTGCCAGCTCACCGCGGGACAGGGCAACTGGAAACACA.

For this clone: The CDR3 extends 3 residues past the end of the read, so its final part is completed from the germline J gene. The J gene is TRBJ2-2, the V gene TRBV30, with 7 bases matching TRBD2. Germline assignment: CDR1 GTSNPN and CDR2 SVGIG (reference sequence). The CDR3 loop spans 14 amino acids. CDR3 bases read: TGTGCCTGGAGACTAGCGTCTGGGGCCAACGTG. It codes for CAWRLASGANV. The CDR3, in full, reads CAWRLASGANVLFF.

Points on this clone: From the germline J gene comes the end of the CDR3, since the read stops 3 residues before it. The rearrangement joins TRBV7-2 to TRBJ1-2, with 8 bases lining up with TRBD1. The CDR3 consists of 14 residues. Per the germline V gene, CDR1 is SGHTA and CDR2 is FQGNSA. Partial CDR3 DNA: TGTGCCAGCAGCCAGGACAGGGTAGGGGAGGCC. This gives the protein CASSQDRVGEA. The full CDR3 is CASSQDRVGEAYTF.